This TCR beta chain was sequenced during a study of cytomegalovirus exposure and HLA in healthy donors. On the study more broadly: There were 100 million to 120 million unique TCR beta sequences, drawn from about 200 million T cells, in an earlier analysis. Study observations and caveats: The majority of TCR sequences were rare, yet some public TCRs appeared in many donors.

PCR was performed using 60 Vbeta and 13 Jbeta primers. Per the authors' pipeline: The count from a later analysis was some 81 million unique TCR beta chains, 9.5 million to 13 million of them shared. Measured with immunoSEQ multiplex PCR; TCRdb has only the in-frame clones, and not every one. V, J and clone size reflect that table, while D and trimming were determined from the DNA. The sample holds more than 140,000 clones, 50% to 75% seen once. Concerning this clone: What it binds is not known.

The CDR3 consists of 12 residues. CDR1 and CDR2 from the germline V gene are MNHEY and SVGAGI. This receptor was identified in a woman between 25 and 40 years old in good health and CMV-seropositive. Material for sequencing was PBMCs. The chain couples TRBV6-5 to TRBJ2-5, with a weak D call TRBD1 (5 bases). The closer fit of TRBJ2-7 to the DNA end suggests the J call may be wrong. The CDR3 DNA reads TGTGCCAGCAGTCCCCAGGGCTACGAGCAGTACTTC. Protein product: CASSPQGYEQYF.